These 15 T cell receptor beta chains were all obtained from the same sample, sequenced in a study of beta chain features in type 1 diabetes. Whole-study results and caveats: Shorter TCRB CDR3s, moderately but significantly so, were found in Type 1 diabetes patients in all four CD4+ subsets.

Every bit of the isolated RNA underwent reverse transcription, so sequencing read expressed TCRB transcripts. Repertoires were generated with immunoSEQ multiplex PCR, while TCRdb's copy carries only in-frame clones and drops some. The sample includes nearly 700,000 clones, roughly 12% seen only once; the top ten take approximately 0.02%. These receptors' antigens are unknown. Material for sequencing was naive CD4+ T cells from blood. The receptors come from a man aged 18 to 29 with type 1 diabetes.

This clone was found a few times. This chain joins TRBV29-1 and TRBJ2-3, with a weak D call TRBD1 (6 bases). V shed 0 bases and J shed 2 bases, with 12 bases lying between them. The CDR3 sequence is 15 residues long. Germline lookup yields CDR1 SQVTM and CDR2 ANQGSEA. The CDR3 DNA reads as TGCAGCGTTGAAGATCGGACAGTCCACACAGATACGCAGTATTTT. As protein: CSVEDRTVHTDTQYF.

This clone was detected only a few times. The genes are TRBV29-1 and TRBJ2-5; TRBD1 or TRBD2 may be the D gene (5 bases each). V lost 8 bases, J lost 0 bases, and 10 bases lay in between. The CDR3 has 12 residues. CDR1 and CDR2 from the germline V gene are SQVTM and ANQGSEA. CDR3 in amino acids: CSSGLYQETQYF. CDR3 bases: TGCAGCTCGGGGCTGTACCAAGAGACCCAGTACTTC.

A word on this clone: Other DNA sequences in this specimen translate into the identical CDR3. J is TRBJ2-3 and V is TRBV30; D assignment may be TRBD1 or TRBD2 (6 bases each). V lost 0 bases and J 4 bases, leaving 11 bases between the germline ends. CDR3 size: 14 residues. The germline gives CDR1 GTSNPN, CDR2 SVGIG (reference sequence). Written as DNA, the CDR3 is TGTGCCTGGAGTGTGGGGGGCGGCGCAGATACGCAGTATTTT. It encodes CAWSVGGGADTQYF.

This clone has just a few counts. The V gene is TRBV11-2, the J gene TRBJ2-3; D remains unclear. V was shortened by 4 bases and J by 4 bases, with 9 bases between the two germline ends. Germline CDR1 and CDR2: SGHAT and FQNNGV. The CDR3 sequence is 13 residues long. The CDR3 is CASSWGYPDTQYF. CDR3 DNA: TGTGCCAGCAGCTGGGGTTACCCAGATACGCAGTATTTT.

In this sample, this clone turned up a few times. The chain has TRBV7-9 and TRBJ2-5, with 7 bases aligning to TRBD1. J was trimmed by 4 bases and V by 1 base; bases with no gene match: 6. Germline V gene data show CDR1 as SEHNR and CDR2 as FQNEAQ (reference sequence). The CDR3 sequence is 15 residues long. The CDR3 sequence is CASSLVPGQRETQYF. In DNA, the CDR3 is TGTGCCAGCAGCTTAGTCCCGGGACAGCGAGAGACCCAGTACTTC.

This clone turned up a few times. The chain employs TRBV30 and TRBJ1-1; no clear D. Germline V gene sequence: CDR1 GTSNPN, CDR2 SVGIG (reference sequence). The V end was cut by 3 bases, the J end by 4 bases, with 9 bases between. The CDR3 covers 12 residues. The CDR3 loop reads CAWSAGITEAFF. The CDR3 nucleotides are TGTGCCTGGAGCGCAGGCATCACTGAAGCTTTCTTT.

This clone has a handful of counts. V and J are TRBV7-9 and TRBJ2-7, with D uncertain. Trimming took off 6 bases at V and 1 base at J, with 13 bases between the two ends. The CDR3 has 14 residues. CDR1 and CDR2 (germline): SEHNR, FQNEAQ (reference sequence). The CDR3 nucleotides are TGTGCCAGCAGTCTCCGAGAGGTGTCCTACGAGCAGTACTTC. Translated: CASSLREVSYEQYF.

The chain combines TRBV4-1 with TRBJ1-3; D unresolved. CDR3 length: 13 amino acids. Germline V CDR1 and CDR2: MGHRA, YSYEKL. V lost 0 bases and J 3 bases, leaving 3 bases between the germline ends. This chain's CDR3 is CASSQDIGNTIYF. As DNA, the CDR3 is TGCGCCAGCAGCCAAGACATTGGAAACACCATATATTTT.

The chain carries TRBV6-1 and TRBJ1-2; D remains ambiguous. The V end lost 2 bases, the J end lost 1 base, and 8 bases lay between the germline ends. The CDR3 runs 14 residues. The germline gives CDR1 MNHNS, CDR2 SASEGT. The CDR3 spells CASSESHGNYGYTF. The CDR3 DNA reads TGTGCCAGCAGTGAATCCCACGGTAACTATGGCTACACCTTC.

This sequence joins TRBV25-1 and TRBJ2-1; a weak D match, TRBD2 (7 bases). Deletions cut 6 bases from V and 8 bases from J, with 17 bases between. The CDR3 is made up of 14 amino acids. Germline V gene lookup returns CDR1 MGHDK and CDR2 SYGVNS. The CDR3 region is CASREGGPIYEQFF. CDR3 nucleotides: TGTGCCAGCAGGGAGGGGGGGCCTATTTATGAGCAGTTCTTC.

Only a few counts were recorded for this clone. The chain joins TRBV25-1 to TRBJ2-7; D unresolved. Germline V gene lookup returns CDR1 MGHDK and CDR2 SYGVNS. The CDR3 is made up of 14 amino acids. V lost 1 base, J lost 7 bases, and 14 bases lay in between. The CDR3 loop is CASSELGNVREQYF. The CDR3 DNA reads TGTGCCAGCAGTGAATTGGGGAATGTTCGGGAGCAGTACTTC.

The chain combines TRBV10-3 with TRBJ2-1; 10 bases line up with TRBD2. The junction had 6 bases not matched to a gene; V was cut back by 5 bases and J by 5 bases. The germline V gene encodes CDR1 ENHRY and CDR2 SYGVKD. The CDR3 is 15 amino acids. CDR3: CAISPTTSGDNEQFF. The CDR3 DNA follows: TGTGCCATCAGTCCAACTACTAGCGGGGACAATGAGCAGTTCTTC.

This clone has a handful of counts. CDR3 DNA: TGTGCCAGTAGTATTCGAGATCAGCCCCAGCATTTT. This gives the protein CASSIRDQPQHF. V is TRBV19 and J is TRBJ1-5; no reliable D call. With 3 bases removed from V and 5 bases from J, the gap between germline ends came to 5 bases. This CDR3 is 12 amino acids long. From germline, CDR1 is LNHDA and CDR2 SQIVND (reference sequence).

Only a few counts were recorded for this clone. V is TRBV11-2 and J is TRBJ1-1; 8 bases fit TRBD1. The CDR3 sequence is 16 residues long. After removal of 0 bases from V and 3 bases from J, the junction contained 6 bases not matched to a gene. CDR1 and CDR2 from the germline V gene are SGHAT and FQNNGV. Here the CDR3 reads CASSLDRGQVYTEAFF. The CDR3 DNA follows: TGTGCCAGCAGCTTAGATAGGGGACAGGTCTACACTGAAGCTTTCTTT.

The chain employs TRBV25-1 and TRBJ2-7, with D possibly being TRBD2 (6 bases). The germline gives CDR1 MGHDK, CDR2 SYGVNS. V gave up 1 base and J gave up 0 bases, with 13 bases separating them. The CDR3 sequence is 16 residues long. CDR3 amino acids: CASSESGTPSSYEQYF. DNA for the CDR3: TGTGCCAGCAGTGAATCAGGGACTCCAAGCTCCTACGAGCAGTACTTC.